This T cell receptor beta chain was sequenced during a study of blood T cell repertoires in COVID-19. Profiling relied on immunoSEQ multiplex PCR, and the TCRdb table lists in-frame clones only, not all of them. The data contain 200,000 to 250,000 clones, about 88% of them singletons. This CDR3 has 13 amino acids. The sample was peripheral blood. The receptor was derived from a man in his 70s with acute or convalescent COVID-19. V is TRBV12-1 and J is TRBJ2-7; the tabulated D call, TRBD1, remains unverified against the DNA. TRBV12-1 is a recognized pseudogene. For the CDR3, the DNA is TGTGCCAGCAGCTCTGGACAGCACTACGAGCAGTACTTC. It yields the protein CASSSGQHYEQYF.